These 23 T cell receptor beta chains were all obtained from the same sample, sequenced in a study of T cell responses to AZD1222 COVID-19 vaccine. Assay used: immunoSEQ multiplex PCR; TCRdb lists only in-frame clones, some missing. Counted here are some 150,000 clones, approximately 88% occurring once; the ten biggest clones make up 1.5% to 2%. The sample consisted of peripheral blood, taken on day 0 of AZD1222 vaccination. Source of these receptors: an adult in good health.

J is TRBJ2-5 and V is TRBV7-3; D is possibly TRBD1 (5 bases). V was clipped by 3 bases and J by 3 bases, with 14 bases between them. This CDR3 has 15 residues. Per germline, CDR1 SGHTA and CDR2 FQGTGA. CDR3 DNA sequence: TGTGCCAGCAGCTTTAGGGGCGGATCCGAAGAGACCCAGTACTTC. The encoded protein is CASSFRGGSEETQYF.

This chain connects TRBV29-1 to TRBJ1-1; D is undetermined. CDR3 length: 12 amino acids. Trimming cost V 1 base and J 6 bases, with 9 bases left between them. Germline lookup yields CDR1 SQVTM and CDR2 ANQGSEA. The CDR3 sequence: CSVEVGWAEAFF. DNA of the CDR3: TGCAGCGTTGAAGTAGGATGGGCTGAAGCTTTCTTT.

This chain uses TRBV9 with TRBJ1-4, with D possibly being TRBD1 (6 bases). This CDR3 comprises 15 residues. Trimming cost V 4 bases and J 8 bases, with 18 bases left between them. The germline V gene has CDR1 SGDLS and CDR2 YYNGEE. This CDR3 is CASSSSGGGGEKLFF. CDR3 nucleotide sequence: TGTGCCAGCAGCTCCTCGGGAGGGGGGGGAGAAAAACTGTTTTTT.

The V gene is TRBV19, the J gene TRBJ1-5; D perhaps matches TRBD1 (6 bases). The CDR3 length is 14 residues. V was cut by 6 bases and J by 5 bases, with 14 bases left in between. Per germline, CDR1 LNHDA and CDR2 SQIVND (reference sequence). In DNA, the CDR3 is TGTGCCAGTAGCCCACAGGGCTCTGATCAGCCCCAGCATTTT. Translated: CASSPQGSDQPQHF.

The chain combines TRBV9 with TRBJ2-3; 9 positions agree with TRBD1. Per the germline V gene, CDR1 is SGDLS and CDR2 is YYNGEE. J lost 0 bases, V lost 6 bases, and 5 bases had no gene match. The CDR3 consists of 15 residues. CDR3 DNA: TGTGCCAGCACTCGGGGACAGGGAAGCACAGATACGCAGTATTTT. Its protein is CASTRGQGSTDTQYF.

Comments on this clone: This sample also contains other DNA sequences that code for the same CDR3. The chain employs TRBV27 and TRBJ1-2; 8 nucleotides match TRBD1. Germline V gene sequence: CDR1 MNHEY, CDR2 SMNVEV (reference sequence). Losses at the gene ends were 4 bases for V and 4 bases for J; bases not matched to a gene: 2. This CDR3 has 13 residues. CDR3 in DNA: TGTGCCAGCAGTTCCACAGGGGGCTATGGCTACACCTTC. It is translated as CASSSTGGYGYTF.

The V gene is TRBV14, the J gene TRBJ2-7; D is possibly TRBD1 (6 bases). Trimming pared 5 bases from V and 4 bases from J, leaving 15 bases between. CDR1 is SGHDN, CDR2 FVKESK, per germline. The CDR3 consists of 14 residues. CDR3: CASSSHRDEYEQYF. CDR3 bases: TGTGCCAGCAGCTCTCACAGGGACGAGTACGAGCAGTACTTC.

Written as DNA, the CDR3 is TGTGCCAGTAGGCACACAGGGACCCGGGAAGCTTTCTTT. This encodes CASRHTGTREAFF. This chain connects TRBV19 to TRBJ1-1; a weak D match, TRBD1 (6 bases). The V end was cut by 6 bases, the J end by 8 bases, with 16 bases between. Germline-derived CDR1 and CDR2 are LNHDA and SQIVND (reference sequence). The CDR3 loop spans 13 amino acids.

The chain joins TRBV6-5 to TRBJ2-3; 7 nucleotides agree with TRBD2. Germline V gene lookup returns CDR1 MNHEY and CDR2 SVGAGI. The CDR3 has 16 residues. Trimming cost V 0 bases and J 2 bases; bases outside gene matches: 5. The CDR3 loop is CASSYSGSGFTDTQYF. DNA for the CDR3: TGTGCCAGCAGTTACTCGGGTAGCGGGTTCACAGATACGCAGTATTTT.

This chain uses TRBV30 with TRBJ1-1; maybe TRBD1 (5 bases). Trimming took 1 base from V and 5 from J, leaving 11 bases between them. The CDR3 covers 13 residues. Germline CDR1 reads GTSNPN; CDR2 reads SVGIG (reference sequence). CDR3: CAWSEQGRTEAFF. CDR3 nucleotide sequence: TGTGCCTGGAGTGAGCAGGGAAGGACTGAAGCTTTCTTT.

The V gene is TRBV27, the J gene TRBJ1-1; D is perhaps TRBD1 (5 bases). The CDR3 has 14 amino acids. Germline values: CDR1 MNHEY, CDR2 SMNVEV (reference sequence). Trimming took 6 bases from V and 1 from J, leaving 12 bases between them. The CDR3 reads CASSPRERNTEAFF. In DNA, the CDR3 is TGTGCCAGCAGCCCCAGGGAACGGAACACTGAAGCTTTCTTT.

The rearrangement uses TRBV7-9 and TRBJ1-2; TRBD1 aligns across 7 bases. The V segment lost 1 base and the J segment 7 bases; nucleotides outside the gene matches: 6. The CDR3 totals 14 residues. Germline V gene data show CDR1 as SEHNR and CDR2 as FQNEAQ (reference sequence). This CDR3 reads CASSLGQGSTGYTF. CDR3 bases: TGTGCCAGCAGCTTAGGACAGGGAAGTACTGGCTACACCTTC.

The chain joins TRBV6-2 or TRBV6-3 to TRBJ2-3, with D possibly TRBD2 on 5 matching bases. Per the germline V gene, CDR1 is MNHEY and CDR2 is SVGEGT. The CDR3 is 14 amino acids. The V end lost 4 bases, the J end lost 2 bases, and 10 bases lay between the germline ends. The CDR3 sequence is CASSFAGITDTQYF. The CDR3, as DNA: TGTGCCAGCAGTTTCGCGGGTATCACAGATACGCAGTATTTT.

The genes are TRBV30 and TRBJ1-2, with D possibly matching TRBD1 (6 bases). Trimming took 5 bases from V and 1 from J, leaving 14 bases between them. There are 14 residues in the CDR3. CDR1 GTSNPN and CDR2 SVGIG come from the germline V gene (reference sequence). The CDR3, as DNA: TGTGCCTGGGTAACGGGGGGCCATAACTATGGCTACACCTTC. Translating it yields CAWVTGGHNYGYTF. Based on the CDR3 plus reference TRBV30 and TRBJ1-2, the full variable domain is SQTIHQWPATLVQPVGSPLSLECTVEGTSNPNLYWYRQAAGRGLQLLFYSVGIGQISSEVPQNLSASRPQDRQFILSSKKLLLSDSGFYLCAWVTGGHNYGYTFGSGTRLTVV.

In its sample, this clone was seen a few times. The chain has TRBV7-9 and TRBJ2-7, with a tentative D call TRBD2 (5 bases). With 8 bases removed from V and 5 bases from J, the gap between germline ends came to 7 bases. The CDR3 has 10 residues. Per the germline V gene, CDR1 is SEHNR and CDR2 is FQNEAQ (reference sequence). The CDR3 nucleotides are TGTGCCAGCGGGAGAGACGAGCAGTACTTC. Protein: CASGRDEQYF.

The CDR3 nucleotides read TGTGCCAGCAGTGACGGGGGAGCCAAAAACATTCAGTACTTC. This translates into CASSDGGAKNIQYF. This chain connects TRBV2 to TRBJ2-4; perhaps TRBD2 as D (6 bases). Trimming took 3 bases from V and 0 from J, leaving 6 bases between them. The CDR3 length is 14 residues. Germline values: CDR1 SNHLY, CDR2 FYNNEI.

The chain carries TRBV2 and TRBJ2-1; D uncertain. Germline V gene lookup returns CDR1 SNHLY and CDR2 FYNNEI. The CDR3 has 12 amino acids. The V gene lost 5 bases and the J gene lost 5 bases, with 7 bases spanning the gap. The CDR3 DNA follows: TGTGCCAGCAGTCCCCGAGACAATGAGCAGTTCTTC. Its translation: CASSPRDNEQFF.

The chain has TRBV7-3 and TRBJ2-1; D is uncertain. Trimming shortened V by 0 bases and J by 7 bases, and 13 bases separated the two germline ends. The CDR3 covers 15 residues. Per the germline V gene, CDR1 is SGHTA and CDR2 is FQGTGA. The CDR3 is CASSLTNGPRNEQFF. The DNA of the CDR3 is TGTGCCAGCAGCTTAACAAATGGACCGCGAAATGAGCAGTTCTTC.

The chain employs TRBV2 and TRBJ1-2, with D hard to call. V was clipped by 0 bases and J by 8 bases, with 19 bases between them. In germline, CDR1 is SNHLY, CDR2 FYNNEI. The CDR3 is 16 residues long. The CDR3 region is CASSEALRGHNWGYTF. As DNA, the CDR3 is TGTGCCAGCAGTGAAGCGCTTCGTGGTCACAACTGGGGCTACACCTTC. Drawing the rest from reference TRBV2 and TRBJ1-2, the complete variable domain is EPEVTQTPSHQVTQMGQEVILRCVPISNHLYFYWYRQILGQKVEFLVSFYNNEISEKSEIFDDQFSVERPDGSNFTLKIRSTKLEDSAMYFCASSEALRGHNWGYTFGSGTRLTVV.

V gene TRBV15 combines with J gene TRBJ1-4; D gene ambiguous. Germline V lookup: CDR1 LNHNV, CDR2 YYDKDF (reference sequence). V shed 3 bases and J shed 5 bases, with 13 bases lying between them. The CDR3 spans 15 residues. In DNA, the CDR3 is TGTGCCACCAGCAGGACCCAAGGGCTCAATGAAAAACTGTTTTTT. Translation gives CATSRTQGLNEKLFF.

The chain carries TRBV30 and TRBJ1-1; maybe TRBD1 (5 bases). Germline V gene sequence: CDR1 GTSNPN, CDR2 SVGIG (reference sequence). Trimming left V 2 bases short and J 5 bases short, with 12 bases between. The CDR3 is 13 amino acids. CDR3 sequence reads: CAWSTTWGTEAFF. The CDR3 DNA reads as TGTGCCTGGAGTACGACCTGGGGGACTGAAGCTTTCTTT.

V and J are TRBV6-1 and TRBJ2-2; the D is unclear. This CDR3 is built from 12 residues. With 3 bases removed from V and 4 bases from J, the gap between germline ends came to 3 bases. Looked up from germline, CDR1 is MNHNS and CDR2 is SASEGT. Here the CDR3 reads CASSDVTGELFF. CDR3 DNA: TGTGCCAGCAGTGATGTCACCGGGGAGCTGTTTTTT.

CDR3 in DNA: TGTGCCAGCATGGGGCAGTTCACAGATACGCAGTATTTT. Protein product: CASMGQFTDTQYF. The chain couples TRBV12-3 or TRBV12-4 to TRBJ2-3; weak D call: TRBD1 (5 bases). CDR3 length: 13 residues. V gave up 7 bases and J gave up 2 bases, with 10 bases separating them.